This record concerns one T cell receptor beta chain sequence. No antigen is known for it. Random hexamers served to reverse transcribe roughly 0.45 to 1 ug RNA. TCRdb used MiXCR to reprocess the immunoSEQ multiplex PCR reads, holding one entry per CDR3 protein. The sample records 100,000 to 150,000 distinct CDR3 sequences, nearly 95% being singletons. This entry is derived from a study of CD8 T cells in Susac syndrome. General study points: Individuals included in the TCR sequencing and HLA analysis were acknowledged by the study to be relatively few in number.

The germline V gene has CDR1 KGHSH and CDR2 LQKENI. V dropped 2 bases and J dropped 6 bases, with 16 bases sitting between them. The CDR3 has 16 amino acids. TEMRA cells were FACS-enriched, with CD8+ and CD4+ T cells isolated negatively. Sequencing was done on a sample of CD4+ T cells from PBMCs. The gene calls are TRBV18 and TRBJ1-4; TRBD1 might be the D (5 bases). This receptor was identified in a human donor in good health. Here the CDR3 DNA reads TGTGCCAGCTCACCAATTCGTTCAGGGTTCGATGAAAAACTGTTTTTT. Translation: CASSPIRSGFDEKLFF.